The rows below give T cell receptor beta chains drawn from one sample of a study of T cells after posttransplantation cyclophosphamide. TCRdb's copy holds only in-frame clones and misses some; the assay was immunoSEQ multiplex PCR. Here the sample spans tens of thousands of clones, around 94% being singletons. Sequenced: PBMCs. The receptors originated from a woman in her forties or fifties in good health and a related stem cell transplant donor. The CDR3 runs from the conserved cysteine through the conserved F or W.

CDR3	J	V
CASRWDSPERYTF	TRBJ1-2	TRBV5-1
CASSLDSTGELFF	TRBJ2-2	TRBV5-1
CASSPGQGDEQYF	TRBJ2-7	TRBV28
CASSHSRDEQYF	TRBJ2-7	TRBV11-2
CASSSLLAGAYNEQFF	TRBJ2-1	TRBV6-6
CASSGTYIPHEQFF	TRBJ2-1	TRBV6-5
CASSASGTGVGYTIYF	TRBJ1-3	TRBV7-9
CASSKGAGFDDTQYF	TRBJ2-3	TRBV18
CASSLGDYLSGAFF	TRBJ1-1	TRBV11-2
CASSLAISGTGGVGEQYF	TRBJ2-7	TRBV5-5
CASSLYQGRDQPQHF	TRBJ1-5	TRBV27
CASGPRANTGELFF	.	TRBV12-5
CASRPTGTRQETQYF	TRBJ2-5	TRBV5-1
CATSRDVQENTEAFF	TRBJ1-1	TRBV15
CASSSGTPGQTGTGELFF	TRBJ2-2	TRBV18
CASSRQGVYGYTF	TRBJ1-2	TRBV19
CASSQRPTYEQYF	TRBJ2-7	TRBV28
CASSQASGGAEDEQFF	TRBJ2-1	TRBV4-2
CASSFETDGPSGFF	TRBJ2-1	TRBV7-2
CASSVQGQGREKLFF	TRBJ1-4	TRBV5-6
CASSVDLSIGQPQHF	TRBJ1-5	TRBV9
CASSGQSSYEQYF	TRBJ2-7	TRBV9
CASSGDGGQPQHF	TRBJ1-5	TRBV6-1
CASSGHIGQETQYF	TRBJ2-5	TRBV9
CASSLAVAGGNEQYF	TRBJ2-7	TRBV7-2
CASSPQTDSNYGYTF	TRBJ1-2	TRBV7-6
CASSQLSGGSDTDTQYF	TRBJ2-3	TRBV4-2
CSVEAPWTSYNEQFF	TRBJ2-1	TRBV29-1
CASRWGRNEKLFF	TRBJ1-4	TRBV28
CASSASRGGYTF	TRBJ1-2	TRBV19
CASSLDSLSDTQYF	TRBJ2-3	TRBV7-6
CASSLALGVSTGELFF	TRBJ2-2	TRBV5-1
CASSLGNGQSTDTQYF	TRBJ2-3	TRBV5-6
CASSARTGTGELFF	TRBJ2-2	TRBV11-3
CASSFLASAKEQYF	TRBJ2-7	TRBV28
CASRTALAGYTF	TRBJ1-2	TRBV2
CASSQDRSYEQYF	TRBJ2-7	TRBV4-2
CASRPPQGAKGYTF	TRBJ1-2	TRBV7-2
CASRLDPGGDEQFF	TRBJ2-1	TRBV2
CASSDNPEQGARSPLHF	TRBJ1-6	TRBV11-2
CASSDPTTGKETQYF	TRBJ2-5	TRBV7-8
CASSPAIYSGTSAVQYF	TRBJ2-7	TRBV9
CASQTGTSPLHF	TRBJ1-6	TRBV28
CASGASGGKETQYF	TRBJ2-5	TRBV11-1
CASSLGTRQVGNTEAFF	TRBJ1-1	TRBV27
CASSIGSGGYEQYF	TRBJ2-7	TRBV19
CASSYGLNTEAFF	TRBJ1-1	TRBV11-2
CASSSPGLGGYTF	TRBJ1-2	TRBV7-3
CASSLSQTEAFF	TRBJ1-1	TRBV5-6
CASRRTGNYGYTF	TRBJ1-2	TRBV6-5
CASSPSRQGAEQYF	TRBJ2-7	TRBV28